This T cell receptor (beta chain) is from a study of control samples from healthy donors and cancer patients. Profiling relied on immunoSEQ multiplex PCR, and the TCRdb table lists in-frame clones only, not all of them. Of about 72,000 clones listed, roughly 92% were seen once; the top ten hold about 5%. The CDR3 covers 14 residues. The germline V and J ends were trimmed by 7 bases and 7 bases, with 17 bases remaining between them. Germline V gene sequence: CDR1 MNHEY, CDR2 SMNVEV (reference sequence). The chain couples TRBV27 to TRBJ1-5; D not certain. This receptor was identified in a woman aged 55-75 years in good health. Input material: blood. DNA of the CDR3: TGTGCCAGCAACCCGTTCCTAAGCAGGCAGCCCCAGCATTTT. This sequence encodes CASNPFLSRQPQHF.